Included here is one T cell receptor (beta chain) sequence, with context. The method was immunoSEQ multiplex PCR; TCRdb's version includes in-frame clones alone and lacks a portion of them. The profile covers 60,000 to 65,000 clones, with more than 60% appearing a single time and 5.3% taken by the ten largest. The CDR3 consists of 14 residues. Germline loops: CDR1 LNHNV, CDR2 YYDKDF (reference sequence). V was cut by 5 bases and J by 5 bases, with 16 bases left in between. This entry belongs to a study of blood T cell repertoires in COVID-19. Study in general: Material from acute and convalescent COVID-19 was sourced from the United States, Italy and Spain.

The rearrangement joins TRBV15 to TRBJ2-7; no clear D gene. This TCR derives from a human donor in a cohort sampled during active COVID-19. Sequenced sample: peripheral blood. This CDR3 reads CATSLSTEAHEQYF. CDR3 nucleotides: TGTGCCACCAGCCTATCAACCGAAGCCCACGAGCAGTACTTC. The variable domain in full, with the rest retrieved from reference TRBV15 and TRBJ2-7, is DAMVIQNPRYQVTQFGKPVTLSCSQTLNHNVMYWYQQKSSQAPKLLFHYYDKDFNNEADTPDNFQSRRPNTSFCFLDIRSPGLGDTAMYLCATSLSTEAHEQYFGPGTRLTVT.